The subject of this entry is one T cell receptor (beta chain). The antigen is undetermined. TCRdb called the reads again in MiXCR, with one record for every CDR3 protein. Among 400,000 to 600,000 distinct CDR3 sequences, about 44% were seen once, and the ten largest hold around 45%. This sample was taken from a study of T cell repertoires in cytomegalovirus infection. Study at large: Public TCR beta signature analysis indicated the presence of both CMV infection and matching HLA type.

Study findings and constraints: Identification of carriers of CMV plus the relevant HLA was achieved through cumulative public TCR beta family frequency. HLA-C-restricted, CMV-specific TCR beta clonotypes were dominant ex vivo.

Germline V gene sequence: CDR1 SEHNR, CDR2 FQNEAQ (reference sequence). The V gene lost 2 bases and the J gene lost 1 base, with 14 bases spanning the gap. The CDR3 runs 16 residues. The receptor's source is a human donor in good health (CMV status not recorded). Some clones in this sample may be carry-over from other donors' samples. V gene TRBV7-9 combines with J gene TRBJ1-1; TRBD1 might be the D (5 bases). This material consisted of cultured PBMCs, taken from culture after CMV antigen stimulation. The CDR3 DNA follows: TGTGCCAGCAGCTTACCCCAGGGTAAGGGGAACACTGAAGCTTTCTTT. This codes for CASSLPQGKGNTEAFF.